A single sample is the source of the 20 T cell receptor beta chains below, sequenced in a study of shared clonotypes between healthy human individuals. Assay used: immunoSEQ multiplex PCR; TCRdb lists only in-frame clones, some missing. This table has some 2.3 million clones, approximately 93% appearing once. Input material: naive CD4+ T cells from PBMCs. Subset given: CD45RA+ positively selected. The receptor source for this set is a man between 18 and 29 years old in good health. Some clones in this sample may be carry-over from other donors' samples.

The V gene is TRBV9, the J gene TRBJ2-1, with D possibly matching TRBD1 (5 bases). CDR3 length: 16 amino acids. From germline, CDR1 is SGDLS and CDR2 YYNGEE. V shed 0 bases and J shed 4 bases, with 14 bases lying between them. As DNA, the CDR3 is TGTGCCAGCAGCGTAGAAGGACACGAAGCTTACAATGAGCAGTTCTTC. Translated: CASSVEGHEAYNEQFF.

CDR3 coding DNA: TGCAGTGCACGGGCCGGGGGGTTGCAGTTCTTC. Protein product: CSARAGGLQFF. V and J are TRBV20-1 and TRBJ2-1; 7 nucleotides align to TRBD2. Trimming removed 6 bases from V and 12 bases from J; junction bases left unmatched: 8. Germline CDR1 and CDR2: DFQATT and SNEGSKA (reference sequence). The CDR3 runs 11 residues.

This chain links TRBV5-4 with TRBJ2-7; D remains ambiguous. Germline-derived CDR1 and CDR2 are SGHNT and YYREEE (reference sequence). This CDR3 is 13 amino acids long. The V gene lost 4 bases and the J gene lost 2 bases, with 10 bases spanning the gap. The CDR3 protein is CASSPGRPYEQYF. CDR3 nucleotides: TGTGCCAGCAGCCCCGGACGGCCCTACGAGCAGTACTTC.

V is TRBV28 and J is TRBJ1-2; D may be TRBD1 (6 bases). CDR3 length equals 13 residues. The germline V gene has CDR1 MDHEN and CDR2 SYDVKM. V was pared by 6 bases and J by 8 bases, with 16 bases between. The CDR3 DNA reads as TGTGCCAGCAGAACCCCGGACAGACGGGGCTACACCTTC. This gives the protein CASRTPDRRGYTF.

This rearrangement joins TRBV6-1 to TRBJ1-4; possible D gene TRBD1, 6 bases. Germline V gives CDR1 MNHNS, CDR2 SASEGT. V dropped 7 bases and J dropped 4 bases, with 16 bases sitting between them. The CDR3 spans 15 residues. For the CDR3, the DNA is TGTGCCAGCATTAGGGAGGGGGGCTTTAATGAAAAACTGTTTTTT. Its translation: CASIREGGFNEKLFF.

The J gene is TRBJ2-1, the V gene TRBV29-1; D not resolved. CDR3 length: 13 residues. Germline CDR1 and CDR2: SQVTM and ANQGSEA. Trimming stripped 1 base from V and 2 bases from J, with 6 bases between. CDR3 in DNA: TGCAGCGTTGAAGGACCGGCCTACAATGAGCAGTTCTTC. Amino acids: CSVEGPAYNEQFF.

As for this clone: Other DNA variants within this sample encode the same CDR3. J is TRBJ1-1 and V is TRBV30, with D unresolved. The CDR3 is made up of 13 amino acids. Germline V gives CDR1 GTSNPN, CDR2 SVGIG (reference sequence). V was trimmed by 3 bases and J by 0 bases, leaving 8 bases between them. The CDR3 nucleotides read TGTGCCTGGAGCGCCAGTATGAACACTGAAGCTTTCTTT. It encodes CAWSASMNTEAFF.

As DNA, the CDR3 is TGTGCCAGCAAGTCGGTGAACACCGGGGAGCTGTTTTTT. Residues: CASKSVNTGELFF. V usage is TRBV25-1 and J usage is TRBJ2-2; unclear D gene. The germline CDR1 and CDR2 sequences are MGHDK and SYGVNS. This CDR3 region has 13 residues. V lost 7 bases to trimming and J lost 1 base, with 7 bases between them.

Details on this clone: Different DNA sequences within this sample yield the same CDR3. V and J are TRBV29-1 and TRBJ2-1; 13 bases agree with TRBD2. V lost 3 bases to trimming and J lost 4 bases; unmatched junction nucleotides: 3. Per the germline V gene, CDR1 is SQVTM and CDR2 is ANQGSEA. This CDR3 has 15 residues. This CDR3 reads CSVELLAGGYNEQFF. CDR3 nucleotides: TGCAGCGTTGAGTTACTAGCGGGAGGGTACAATGAGCAGTTCTTC.

This clone was seen just once. The rearrangement uses TRBV13 and TRBJ1-4; weak D call: TRBD1 (5 bases). The germline V and J ends were trimmed by 5 bases and 7 bases, with 17 bases remaining between them. Germline CDR1 reads PRHDT; CDR2 reads FYEKMQ (reference sequence). CDR3 length: 15 residues. CDR3 sequence (DNA): TGTGCCAGCAGCGCATCGGGGGAGAACAGTGAAAAACTGTTTTTT. Amino acids: CASSASGENSEKLFF.

The rearrangement uses TRBV4-2 and TRBJ1-3; D gene ambiguous. Trimming stripped 1 base from V and 3 bases from J, with 16 bases between. The V gene's germline CDR1 is LGHNA and CDR2 YNFKEQ. The CDR3 has 17 amino acids. The CDR3 region is CASSQGAVGGSGNTIYF. DNA of the CDR3: TGTGCCAGCAGCCAAGGGGCGGTGGGCGGTAGTGGAAACACCATATATTTT.

The J gene is TRBJ2-2, the V gene TRBV28; 7 nucleotides agree with TRBD1. Losses at the gene ends were 7 bases for V and 5 bases for J; bases not matched to a gene: 13. The germline gives CDR1 MDHEN, CDR2 SYDVKM. This CDR3 is 16 amino acids long. The CDR3 spells CASTTHSGTATGELFF. CDR3 bases: TGTGCCAGCACCACCCACTCCGGGACAGCGACCGGGGAGCTGTTTTTT.

This sequence joins TRBV18 and TRBJ2-7, with D possibly being TRBD1 (6 bases). The CDR3 is 14 amino acids. The germline CDR1 and CDR2 sequences are KGHSH and LQKENI. Trimming left V 4 bases short and J 0 bases short, with 10 bases between. CDR3 nucleotide sequence: TGTGCCAGCTCACGGGAACAGGGCTCCTACGAGCAGTACTTC. Translation gives CASSREQGSYEQYF.

The chain links TRBV27 to TRBJ1-6; the D gene is possibly TRBD1 (6 bases). The ends were cut back, 4 bases at V and 9 bases at J, with 22 bases in the middle. Germline values: CDR1 MNHEY, CDR2 SMNVEV (reference sequence). CDR3 length: 17 residues. CDR3 amino acids: CASSSTVIRGSGSPLHF. CDR3 bases: TGTGCCAGCAGTTCGACAGTAATCAGGGGTTCTGGTTCACCCCTCCACTTT.

The V gene is TRBV7-9, the J gene TRBJ1-1; D may be TRBD1 (6 bases). V lost 2 bases, J lost 3 bases, and 13 bases lay in between. In germline, CDR1 is SEHNR, CDR2 FQNEAQ (reference sequence). The CDR3 totals 15 residues. CDR3 nucleotide sequence: TGTGCCAGCAGCTTATGGGGGGCCGGGGACACTGAAGCTTTCTTT. Translating it yields CASSLWGAGDTEAFF.

The chain couples TRBV19 to TRBJ2-2; 7 bases are shared with TRBD2. The V gene end was trimmed by 3 bases and the J gene end by 6 bases; junction bases not matched to a gene: 7. Germline CDR1 is LNHDA and CDR2 is SQIVND (reference sequence). The CDR3 totals 15 residues. In DNA form, the CDR3 reads TGTGCCAGTAGTATTGGGAGCGGGATTCCCGGGGAGCTGTTTTTT. As protein: CASSIGSGIPGELFF.

The chain is built from TRBV28 and TRBJ1-2; 7 bases fit TRBD1. Germline lookup yields CDR1 MDHEN and CDR2 SYDVKM. This CDR3 has 13 amino acids. J lost 5 bases, V lost 6 bases, and 6 bases had no gene match. CDR3 DNA sequence: TGTGCCAGCAGCCCGGGACAGTATTATGGCTACACCTTC. Amino acids: CASSPGQYYGYTF.

The chain recombines TRBV5-1 with TRBJ1-2; no reliable D call. Germline assignment: CDR1 SGHRS and CDR2 YFSETQ. The CDR3 has 11 amino acids. Trimming pared 4 bases from V and 5 bases from J, leaving 6 bases between. The CDR3 nucleotides read TGCGCCAGCAGCGATGGTTATGGCTACACCTTC. As protein: CASSDGYGYTF.

The rearrangement links TRBV10-3 to TRBJ2-7; 10 bases map to TRBD1. Germline lookup yields CDR1 ENHRY and CDR2 SYGVKD. The CDR3 contains 12 residues. After removal of 8 bases from V and 5 bases from J, the junction contained 3 bases not matched to a gene. In nucleotides, the CDR3 is TGTGCCATCCGACAGGGGGCGAACGAGCAGTACTTC. Its translation: CAIRQGANEQYF.

About this clone itself: The same CDR3 also results from other DNA sequences found in this sample. The chain uses TRBV28 and TRBJ2-7, with D perhaps TRBD1 or TRBD2 (5 bases each). Looked up from germline, CDR1 is MDHEN and CDR2 is SYDVKM. The ends were cut back, 2 bases at V and 1 base at J, with 6 bases in the middle. The CDR3 has 13 amino acids. The CDR3 reads CASSLGGSYEQYF. CDR3 nucleotide sequence: TGTGCCAGCAGTTTAGGGGGATCCTACGAGCAGTACTTC.